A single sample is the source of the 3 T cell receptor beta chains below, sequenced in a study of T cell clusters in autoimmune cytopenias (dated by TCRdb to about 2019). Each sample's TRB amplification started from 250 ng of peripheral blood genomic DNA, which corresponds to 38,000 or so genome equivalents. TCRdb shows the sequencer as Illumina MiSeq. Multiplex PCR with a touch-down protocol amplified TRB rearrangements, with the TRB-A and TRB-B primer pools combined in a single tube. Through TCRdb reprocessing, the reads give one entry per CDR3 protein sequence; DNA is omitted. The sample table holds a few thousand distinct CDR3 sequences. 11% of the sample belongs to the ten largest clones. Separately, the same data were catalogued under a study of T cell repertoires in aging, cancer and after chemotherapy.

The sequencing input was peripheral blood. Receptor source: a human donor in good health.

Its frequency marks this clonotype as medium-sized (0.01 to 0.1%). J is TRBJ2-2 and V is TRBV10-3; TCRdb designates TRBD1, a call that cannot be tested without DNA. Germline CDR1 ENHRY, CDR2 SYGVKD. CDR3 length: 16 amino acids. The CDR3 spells CAISESRAGETGELFF.

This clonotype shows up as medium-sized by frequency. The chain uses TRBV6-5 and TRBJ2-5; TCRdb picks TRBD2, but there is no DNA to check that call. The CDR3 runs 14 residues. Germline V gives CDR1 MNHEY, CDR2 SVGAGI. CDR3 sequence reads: CATKREGLGETQYF.

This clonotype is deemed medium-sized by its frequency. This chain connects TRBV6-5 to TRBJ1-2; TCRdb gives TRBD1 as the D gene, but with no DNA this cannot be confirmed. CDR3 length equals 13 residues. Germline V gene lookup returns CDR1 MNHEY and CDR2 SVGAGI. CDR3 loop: CASSGTGGYGYTF.